Described below is a single T cell receptor beta chain sequence and its context. What antigen it recognizes has not been identified. Base qualities are not at hand, and no much larger clone is one base apart. These data come from a study of CD8 T cells in ankylosing spondylitis (dated by TCRdb to 2017 to 2019). Broadly, across the study: T cell receptor beta repertoires were profiled in healthy donors and ankylosing spondylitis patients so that disease-linked TCR variants could be found. The full study cohort was made up of about two dozen ankylosing spondylitis patients and around 100 healthy donors. Samples of peripheral blood were taken, and for ankylosing spondylitis patients, synovial fluid was collected as well. Paper-wide results and their limitations: According to the report, matched synovial fluid samples from ankylosing spondylitis patients were significantly enriched for the disease-linked clones. A TCR beta motif made up of eight or nine highly homologous amino acid variants appeared to be characteristic of blood from ankylosing spondylitis patients. Some TCR beta motif variants had previously been reported in synovial fluid and blood of reactive arthritis patients, which suggested common disease-initiation mechanisms. In peripheral blood, the disease-linked clones were found at relatively low frequencies and had a CD8+ phenotype.

Instrument used: Illumina HiSeq 2500. TCR beta libraries were prepared by quantitative 5'-RACE with molecular barcodes. The study's own analysis went as follows. Disease-linked TCR variants were identified with a new computational method built on a probabilistic model of VDJ rearrangement. Using fastp trimming at Q25 and MiXCR clonotype assembly, TCRdb reanalyzed the public sequencing data and kept in-frame beta chains. Rows with a matching CDR3 protein are joined into one entry that keeps the most common DNA and genes. The V and J calls come from TCRdb's annotation, not from the publication. This sample is represented by nearly 250,000 distinct CDR3 sequences; about 30% of them were singletons. The top ten constitute roughly 4% of the sample. This TCR was recovered from a male donor with ankylosing spondylitis or in good health (not recorded which). Material: blood, either unsorted or a sorted T cell fraction (not recorded which).

The CDR3 loop reads CASSSLGGRKAFF. At the DNA level, the sequence is TGTGCCAGCAGCTCCCTCGGAGGGCGGAAAGCTTTCTTT. The rearrangement joined TRBV5-5 to TRBJ1-1; the D gene cannot be named for sure. The V and J ends are trimmed by 3 bases and 9 bases, leaving 15 bases between them. The CDR1 and CDR2 encoded by the germline V gene (reference sequence) are SGHKS and YYEKEE. Its CDR3 holds 13 amino acids, cysteine through phenylalanine. Here the CDR3 DNA is all that survives: 39 bases in frame from base 1.